This T cell receptor beta chain comes out of a study of shared T cell receptors in the human thymus. The germline V and J ends were trimmed by 3 bases and 6 bases, with 14 bases remaining between them. The germline CDR1 and CDR2 sequences are LNHDA and SQIVND (reference sequence). This CDR3 is built from 15 residues. Libraries were prepared by immunoSEQ multiplex PCR; TCRdb keeps only in-frame clonotypes and omits some of them. The sample lists about 710,000 clones, more than 70% seen once, with roughly 0.0087% in the top ten. These data were likewise used in another study, on human thymus T cells. According to that study: The source of the thymus tissue was resections taken during corrective heart surgery. Unrelated individuals had highly overlapping thymic repertoires, as reported in related research.

V gene TRBV19 combines with J gene TRBJ2-2, with D perhaps matching TRBD2 (7 bases). This sequence originates from a boy under three years old with a congenital heart defect. Material: thymocytes. This chain's CDR3 is CASSIKGGVSGELFF. CDR3 nucleotides: TGTGCCAGTAGTATCAAGGGGGGGGTTTCCGGGGAGCTGTTTTTT.